The TCR beta chain described here comes from a study of cytomegalovirus exposure and HLA in healthy donors. PCR primers comprised 60 Vbeta and 13 Jbeta primers. The table came from immunoSEQ multiplex PCR; TCRdb's copy has only in-frame clones and leaves some out. In the table there are 110,000 or so clones, 70% to 80% of which are singletons. The sequencing sample was made of PBMCs. The origin of this receptor is a woman between 25 and 40 years old in good health and CMV-seropositive.

CDR3 amino acids: CASSIDGAYQPQHF. The CDR3 nucleotides are TGTGCCAGTAGTATCGACGGAGCTTATCAGCCCCAGCATTTT. The genes are TRBV19 and TRBJ1-5; D unresolved. The CDR3 length is 14 residues. In germline, CDR1 is LNHDA, CDR2 SQIVND (reference sequence). Trimming shortened V by 3 bases and J by 5 bases, and 11 bases separated the two germline ends.